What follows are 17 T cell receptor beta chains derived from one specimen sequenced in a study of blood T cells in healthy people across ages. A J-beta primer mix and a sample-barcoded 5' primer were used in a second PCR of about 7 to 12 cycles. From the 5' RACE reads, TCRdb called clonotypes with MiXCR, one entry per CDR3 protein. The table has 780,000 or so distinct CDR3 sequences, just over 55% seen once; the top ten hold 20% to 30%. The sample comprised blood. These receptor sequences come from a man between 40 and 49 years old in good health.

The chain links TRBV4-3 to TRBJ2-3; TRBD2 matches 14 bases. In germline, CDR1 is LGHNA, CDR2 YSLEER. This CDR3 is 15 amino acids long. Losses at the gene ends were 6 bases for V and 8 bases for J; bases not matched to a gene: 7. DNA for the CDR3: TGCGCCAGCAGTAGACTAGCGGGAGGGCCTGGTACGCAGTATTTT. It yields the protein CASSRLAGGPGTQYF.

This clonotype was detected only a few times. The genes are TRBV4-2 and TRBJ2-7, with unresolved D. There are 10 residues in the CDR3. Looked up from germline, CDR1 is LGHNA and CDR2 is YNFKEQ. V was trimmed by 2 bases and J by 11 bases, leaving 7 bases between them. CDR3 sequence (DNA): TGTGCCAGCAGCCAACCGCTGGAGTACTTC. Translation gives CASSQPLEYF.

The CDR3 DNA sequence: TGTGCCAGCAGGCGAGCGGGGGAAGAGCAGTATTTT. It codes for CASRRAGEEQYF. The chain uses TRBV11-1 and TRBJ2-3; TRBD2 matches at 8 bases. V was pared by 6 bases and J by 11 bases, with 7 bases of the junction left unmatched. CDR1 and CDR2 (germline): SGHAT, FQDESV (reference sequence). The length of the CDR3 is 12 residues. Based on the CDR3 plus reference TRBV11-1 and TRBJ2-3, the full variable domain is EAEVAQSPRYKITEKSQAVAFWCDPISGHATLYWYRQILGQGPELLVQFQDESVVDDSQLPKDRFSAERLKGVDSTLKIQPAELGDSAMYLCASRRAGEEQYFGPGTRLTVL.

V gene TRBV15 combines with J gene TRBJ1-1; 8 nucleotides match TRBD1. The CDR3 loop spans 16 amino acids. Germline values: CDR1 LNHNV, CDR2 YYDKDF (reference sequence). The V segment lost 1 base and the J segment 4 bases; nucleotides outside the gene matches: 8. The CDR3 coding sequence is TGTGCCACCAGCAGAGTGAAAGGACAGGGAGTCACTGAAGCTTTCTTT. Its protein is CATSRVKGQGVTEAFF.

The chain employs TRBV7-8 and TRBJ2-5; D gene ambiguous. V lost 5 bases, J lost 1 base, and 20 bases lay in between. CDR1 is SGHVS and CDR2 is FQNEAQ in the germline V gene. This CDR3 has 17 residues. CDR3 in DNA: TGTGCCAGCAGCCCCCTCCTAACCCTTTTCTCCCAAGAGACCCAGTACTTC. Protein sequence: CASSPLLTLFSQETQYF. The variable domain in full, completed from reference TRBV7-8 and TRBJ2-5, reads GAGVSQSPRYKVAKRGQDVALRCDPISGHVSLFWYQQALGQGPEFLTYFQNEAQLDKSGLPSDRFFAERPEGSVSTLKIQRTQQEDSAVYLCASSPLLTLFSQETQYFGPGTRLLVL.

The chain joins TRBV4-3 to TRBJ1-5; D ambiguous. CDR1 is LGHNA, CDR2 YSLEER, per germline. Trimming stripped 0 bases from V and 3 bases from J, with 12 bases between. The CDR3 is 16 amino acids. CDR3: CASSQDLGRSNQPQHF. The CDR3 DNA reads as TGCGCCAGCAGCCAAGACCTCGGCAGATCCAATCAGCCCCAGCATTTT.

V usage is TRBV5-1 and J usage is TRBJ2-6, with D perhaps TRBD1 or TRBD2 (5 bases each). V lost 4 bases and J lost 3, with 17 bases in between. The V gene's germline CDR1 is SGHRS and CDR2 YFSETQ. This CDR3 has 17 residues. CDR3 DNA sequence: TGCGCCAGCAGCCTGGGGGACGGTCTATTTGGGGCCAACGTCCTGACTTTC. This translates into CASSLGDGLFGANVLTF.

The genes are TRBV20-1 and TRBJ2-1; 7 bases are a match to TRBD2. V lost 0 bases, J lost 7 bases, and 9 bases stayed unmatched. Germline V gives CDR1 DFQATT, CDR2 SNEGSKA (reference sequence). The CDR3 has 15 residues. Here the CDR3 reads CSARDLWGGGNEQFF. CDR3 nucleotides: TGCAGTGCTAGAGATCTGTGGGGGGGAGGGAATGAGCAGTTCTTC.

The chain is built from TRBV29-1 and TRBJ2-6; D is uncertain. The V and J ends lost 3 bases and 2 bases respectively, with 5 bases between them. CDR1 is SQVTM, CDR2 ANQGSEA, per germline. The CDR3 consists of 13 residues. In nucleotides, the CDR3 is TGCAGCGTTGAGTTCGCTGGGGCCAACGTCCTGACTTTC. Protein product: CSVEFAGANVLTF. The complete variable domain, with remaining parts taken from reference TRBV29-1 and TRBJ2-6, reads SAVISQKPSRDICQRGTSLTIQCQVDSQVTMMFWYRQQPGQSLTLIATANQGSEATYESGFVIDKFPISRPNLTFSTLTVSNMSPEDSSIYLCSVEFAGANVLTFGAGSRLTVL.

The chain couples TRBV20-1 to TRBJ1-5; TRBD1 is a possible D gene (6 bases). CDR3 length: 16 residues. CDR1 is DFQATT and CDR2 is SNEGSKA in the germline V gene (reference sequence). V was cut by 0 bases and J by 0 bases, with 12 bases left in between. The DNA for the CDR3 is TGCAGTGCTAGAGATAAAGGGACATATAGCAATCAGCCCCAGCATTTT. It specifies CSARDKGTYSNQPQHF.

CDR3 amino acids: CASRNLEWAETQYF. The CDR3, as DNA: TGTGCCAGCAGAAACCTGGAATGGGCAGAGACCCAGTACTTC. The rearrangement links TRBV6-6 to TRBJ2-5; D gene ambiguous. This CDR3 region has 14 residues. The V end lost 6 bases, the J end lost 4 bases, and 15 bases lay between the germline ends. The germline V gene encodes CDR1 MNHNY and CDR2 SVGAGI (reference sequence).

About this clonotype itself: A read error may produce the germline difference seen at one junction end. CDR3 loop: CASSPGIWGQAYSEQFF. In DNA, the CDR3 is TGTGCCAGCAGTCCCGGGATTTGGGGGCAGGCATACAGTGAGCAGTTCTTC. The chain employs TRBV27 and TRBJ2-1; tentatively, D is TRBD1 (6 bases). This CDR3 is 17 amino acids long. In germline, CDR1 is MNHEY, CDR2 SMNVEV (reference sequence).

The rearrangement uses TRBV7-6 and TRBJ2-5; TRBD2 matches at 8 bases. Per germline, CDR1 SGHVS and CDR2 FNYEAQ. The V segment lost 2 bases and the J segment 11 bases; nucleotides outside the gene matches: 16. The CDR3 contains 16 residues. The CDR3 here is CASSLRLAGTQDEQYF. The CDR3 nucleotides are TGTGCCAGCAGCTTAAGGTTAGCGGGAACACAGGATGAGCAGTACTTC.

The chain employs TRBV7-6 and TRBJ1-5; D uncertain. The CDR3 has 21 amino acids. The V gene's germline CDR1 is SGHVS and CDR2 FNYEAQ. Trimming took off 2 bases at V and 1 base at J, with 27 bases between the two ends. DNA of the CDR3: TGTGCCAGCAGCTTAAGACCTCCTTTAGGTCTAGGACGCATCAGCAATCAGCCCCAGCATTTT. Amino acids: CASSLRPPLGLGRISNQPQHF.

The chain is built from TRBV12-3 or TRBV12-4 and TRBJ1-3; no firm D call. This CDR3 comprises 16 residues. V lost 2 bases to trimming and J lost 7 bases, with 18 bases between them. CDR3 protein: CASSLSRSPGGNTIYF. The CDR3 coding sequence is TGTGCCAGCAGTTTATCGCGTAGTCCGGGCGGGAACACCATATATTTT.

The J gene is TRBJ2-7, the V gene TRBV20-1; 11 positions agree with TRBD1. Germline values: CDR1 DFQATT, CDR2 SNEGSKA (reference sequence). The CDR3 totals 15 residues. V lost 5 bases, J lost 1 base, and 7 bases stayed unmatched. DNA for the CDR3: TGCAGTGCTTATCCGGACAGGGGGCCATCCTACGAGCAGTACTTC. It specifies CSAYPDRGPSYEQYF.

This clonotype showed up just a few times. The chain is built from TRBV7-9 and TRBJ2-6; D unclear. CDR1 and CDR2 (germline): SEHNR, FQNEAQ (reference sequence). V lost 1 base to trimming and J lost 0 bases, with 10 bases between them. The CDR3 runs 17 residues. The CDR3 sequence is CASSLDNPGSGANVLTF. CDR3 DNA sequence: TGTGCCAGCAGCTTAGATAACCCAGGCTCTGGGGCCAACGTCCTGACTTTC.